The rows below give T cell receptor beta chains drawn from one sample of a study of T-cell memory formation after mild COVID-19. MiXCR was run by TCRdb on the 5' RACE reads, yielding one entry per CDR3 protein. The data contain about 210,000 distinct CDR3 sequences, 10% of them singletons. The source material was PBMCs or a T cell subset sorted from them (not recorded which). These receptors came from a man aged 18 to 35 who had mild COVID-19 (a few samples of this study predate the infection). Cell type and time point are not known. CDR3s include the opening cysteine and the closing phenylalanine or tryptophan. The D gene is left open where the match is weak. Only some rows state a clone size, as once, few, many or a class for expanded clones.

CDR3 DNA: TGCAGTGCTAGAGATCCTGCGGGAGCTCAGGAGACCCAGTACTTC
CDR3 protein: CSARDPAGAQETQYF
V gene: TRBV20-1
J gene: TRBJ2-5
clone size: -
D gene: TRBD2

CDR3 DNA: TGCAGTGCTAGGGACGCGGGGGGGAACAATGAGCAGTTCTTC
CDR3 protein: CSARDAGGNNEQFF
V gene: TRBV20-1
J gene: TRBJ2-1
clone size: many
D gene: TRBD2

CDR3 DNA: TGTGCCAGCAAGGTGCTAGGGGGCGCGAACACCGGGGAGCTGTTTTTT
CDR3 protein: CASKVLGGANTGELFF
V gene: TRBV12-3/TRBV12-4
J gene: TRBJ2-2
clone size: many
D gene: TRBD1

CDR3 DNA: TGTGCCAGCAGCTTCCAGTCCCCGGGCTACACCTTC
CDR3 protein: CASSFQSPGYTF
V gene: TRBV5-5
J gene: TRBJ1-2
clone size: -
D gene: -

CDR3 DNA: TGTGCCAGCTCAACGGACAGGGAAGAGCAGTTCTTC
CDR3 protein: CASSTDREEQFF
V gene: TRBV18
J gene: TRBJ2-1
clone size: few
D gene: TRBD1

CDR3 DNA: TGCGCCAGCAGCTTGGATCGTTCTAGTCGGACCTATGGCTACACCTTC
CDR3 protein: CASSLDRSSRTYGYTF
V gene: TRBV5-1
J gene: TRBJ1-2
clone size: many
D gene: -

CDR3 DNA: TGCAGTGCCCTGGCAGGGGGTCGGATTCAGTACTTC
CDR3 protein: CSALAGGRIQYF
V gene: TRBV20-1
J gene: TRBJ2-4
clone size: many
D gene: TRBD1

CDR3 DNA: TGTGCCAGCAGCGCCGTGAGCAGGGTGAACTATGGCTACACCTTC
CDR3 protein: CASSAVSRVNYGYTF
V gene: TRBV9
J gene: TRBJ1-2
clone size: -
D gene: -

CDR3 DNA: TGTGCCAGCAGTTACTCCCCGGGACAGCAGCAGTTCTTC
CDR3 protein: CASSYSPGQQQFF
V gene: TRBV6-5
J gene: TRBJ2-1
clone size: -
D gene: TRBD1

CDR3 DNA: TGTGCCAGCACCGCTTACGCCTTAACAGGGGAGGAGACCCAGTACTTC
CDR3 protein: CASTAYALTGEETQYF
V gene: TRBV7-2
J gene: TRBJ2-5
clone size: -
D gene: TRBD1

CDR3 DNA: TGTGCCAGCAAGTTAGCGGGGGCCCCCTACAATGAGCAGTTCTTC
CDR3 protein: CASKLAGAPYNEQFF
V gene: TRBV7-2
J gene: TRBJ2-1
clone size: -
D gene: TRBD2

CDR3 DNA: TGTGCCAGCAGCCCCCGGACTAGCCAAGGGCGAGATACGCAGTATTTT
CDR3 protein: CASSPRTSQGRDTQYF
V gene: TRBV7-9
J gene: TRBJ2-3
clone size: few
D gene: TRBD2

CDR3 DNA: TGTGCCAGTGGCCCCTTATGGGGAACCAACACCGGGGAGCTGTTTTTT
CDR3 protein: CASGPLWGTNTGELFF
V gene: TRBV5-6
J gene: TRBJ2-2
clone size: few
D gene: -

CDR3 DNA: TGCAGTGCTAGAGATCGGAGGGGGCAAGAGACCCAGTACTTC
CDR3 protein: CSARDRRGQETQYF
V gene: TRBV20-1
J gene: TRBJ2-5
clone size: -
D gene: -

CDR3 DNA: TGCGCCAGCAGCTTGGATGGCCAGCCCAATCAGCCCCAGCATTTT
CDR3 protein: CASSLDGQPNQPQHF
V gene: TRBV5-1
J gene: TRBJ1-5
clone size: -
D gene: -

CDR3 DNA: TGTGCCATCACCCCGTGGGCGGGGGGTCGGCACAATGAGCAGTTCTTC
CDR3 protein: CAITPWAGGRHNEQFF
V gene: TRBV10-3
J gene: TRBJ2-1
clone size: few
D gene: TRBD2

CDR3 DNA: TGTGCCAGCAGCTTGTCCCCAGGGTCACCATTGAACACAGATACGCAGTATTTT
CDR3 protein: CASSLSPGSPLNTDTQYF
V gene: TRBV5-4
J gene: TRBJ2-3
clone size: -
D gene: -

CDR3 DNA: TGCGCCAGCAGCTCGGAGGGGGAAATCATTCAGTACTTC
CDR3 protein: CASSSEGEIIQYF
V gene: TRBV5-1
J gene: TRBJ2-4
clone size: few
D gene: -

CDR3 DNA: TGCGCCAGCAGCTTGACAGAGAAGAACACTGAAGCTTTCTTT
CDR3 protein: CASSLTEKNTEAFF
V gene: TRBV5-1
J gene: TRBJ1-1
clone size: -
D gene: -

CDR3 DNA: TGTGCCAGCACCGTGGGGTATAGCAATCAGCCCCAGCATTTT
CDR3 protein: CASTVGYSNQPQHF
V gene: TRBV6-2/TRBV6-3
J gene: TRBJ1-5
clone size: -
D gene: -

CDR3 DNA: TGTGCCAGCAGCTTAGCGGACAGGGTGGAGACCCAGTACTTC
CDR3 protein: CASSLADRVETQYF
V gene: TRBV7-2
J gene: TRBJ2-5
clone size: -
D gene: TRBD1

CDR3 DNA: TGCGCCAGCAGCCAAGGACTAGCTGACGGGGAGCTGTTTTTT
CDR3 protein: CASSQGLADGELFF
V gene: TRBV5-1
J gene: TRBJ2-2
clone size: many
D gene: TRBD2

CDR3 DNA: TGCGCCAGCAGCTTGGCCATGGGGCGAGCAGATACGCAGTATTTT
CDR3 protein: CASSLAMGRADTQYF
V gene: TRBV5-1
J gene: TRBJ2-3
clone size: few
D gene: -

CDR3 DNA: TGTGCCAGCAGCTTTGGCACCGCGAACTATGGCTACACCTTC
CDR3 protein: CASSFGTANYGYTF
V gene: TRBV5-4
J gene: TRBJ1-2
clone size: -
D gene: -

CDR3 DNA: TGTGCCAGCAAGGAGGGACAGTACAATGAGCAGTTCTTC
CDR3 protein: CASKEGQYNEQFF
V gene: TRBV27
J gene: TRBJ2-1
clone size: many
D gene: -

CDR3 DNA: TGTGCCAGCAGCTTAGATCTGGGTGCGAGCTCCTACAATGAGCAGTTCTTC
CDR3 protein: CASSLDLGASSYNEQFF
V gene: TRBV5-5
J gene: TRBJ2-1
clone size: -
D gene: -

CDR3 DNA: TGTGCCAGCAGCATCCGACAGGCACGAACCCAATTACTAGCCAAAAACATTCAGTACTTC
CDR3 protein: CASSIRQARTQLLAKNIQYF
V gene: TRBV21-1
J gene: TRBJ2-4
clone size: -
D gene: -

CDR3 DNA: TGCAGTGCTAGGGCACTAGCGGGGGTTGGCGAGCAGTACTTC
CDR3 protein: CSARALAGVGEQYF
V gene: TRBV20-1
J gene: TRBJ2-7
clone size: -
D gene: TRBD2

CDR3 DNA: TGTGCCAGCAGCTTACACAGGGACTATGGCTACACCTTC
CDR3 protein: CASSLHRDYGYTF
V gene: TRBV7-2
J gene: TRBJ1-2
clone size: -
D gene: -

CDR3 DNA: TGTGCCAGCAGCGCGCTCACAGGTCTCGGGATTACGCAGTATTTT
CDR3 protein: CASSALTGLGITQYF
V gene: TRBV11-2
J gene: TRBJ2-3
clone size: few
D gene: -

CDR3 DNA: TGTGCCAGCAGCCTTGACGGGACATCTAGCACAGATACGCAGTATTTT
CDR3 protein: CASSLDGTSSTDTQYF
V gene: TRBV7-2
J gene: TRBJ2-3
clone size: few
D gene: -

CDR3 DNA: TGTGCCAGCAGTGGAGGGGCAAATGAGCAGTTCTTC
CDR3 protein: CASSGGANEQFF
V gene: TRBV2
J gene: TRBJ2-1
clone size: -
D gene: -

CDR3 DNA: TGCAGTGCTAGCTTGGGTATGATAGGTCAGCCCCAGCATTTT
CDR3 protein: CSASLGMIGQPQHF
V gene: TRBV20-1
J gene: TRBJ1-5
clone size: -
D gene: -